The rows below give T cell receptor beta chains drawn from one sample of a study of CD8+CD57+ T cells in acquired aplastic anemia. TCRdb used MiXCR to reprocess the reads, holding one entry per CDR3 protein. The sample includes about 120,000 distinct CDR3 sequences, 58% of them seen just once. Material: sorted CD4+, CD8+, or CD8+CD57+ T cells (not recorded which) from PBMCs. The origin of the receptors is a human donor with aplastic anemia. Both conserved end residues are part of each CDR3. Each record gives: CDR3 DNA, CDR3 protein, V gene, D gene, clone size, J gene. D genes are given only for firm matches. Only part of the rows carry a size: once, few, many, or a class if the clone is expanded.

TGTGCCAGCAGCTCGAGACGGGGACAGAGCTACAATGAGCAGTTCTTC,CASSSRRGQSYNEQFF,TRBV11-1,TRBD1,-,TRBJ2-1
TGCAGTGCTAGTCTACGGACTAGCGGGGGCAATGAGCAGTTCTTC,CSASLRTSGGNEQFF,TRBV20-1,TRBD2,-,TRBJ2-1
TGTGCCAGCGGCGGACAGCCGTACAATGAGCAGTTCTTC,CASGGQPYNEQFF,TRBV2,-,-,TRBJ2-1
TGTGCCAGCAGCCGAACTTCGACAGGTCGCTATGGCTACACCTTC,CASSRTSTGRYGYTF,TRBV6-1,-,-,TRBJ1-2
TGTGCCAGCAGCTTCGAGGGGGGCTCCTACAATGAGCAGTTCTTC,CASSFEGGSYNEQFF,TRBV7-8,-,-,TRBJ2-1
TGCAGTGCTAGTCCGAACACTGAAGCTTTCTTT,CSASPNTEAFF,TRBV20-1,-,-,TRBJ1-1
TGTGCCAGTAGACCCGGGACAGTTTTCACTGAAGCTTTCTTT,CASRPGTVFTEAFF,TRBV19,TRBD1,-,TRBJ1-1
TGTGCCAGCAGCCCTACAGGGTTCTCTGGAAACACCATATATTTT,CASSPTGFSGNTIYF,TRBV7-9,-,many,TRBJ1-3
TGCGGCGTTGACGGACTCGGGGGAAACACAGATACGCAGTATTTT,CGVDGLGGNTDTQYF,TRBV29-1,-,-,TRBJ2-3
TGTGCCACCAGTGACTCGGACAGGGATCCCAGGAATGAGCAGTTCTTC,CATSDSDRDPRNEQFF,TRBV24-1,TRBD1,-,TRBJ2-1
TGTGCCAGCAGTGAAATCTGGGGGCTTCCTCAATACGAGCAGTACTTC,CASSEIWGLPQYEQYF,TRBV2,-,-,TRBJ2-7
TGCAGCGTTGAAGAGAGTGGAATCGGGCAGTACTTC,CSVEESGIGQYF,TRBV29-1,-,-,TRBJ2-7
TGTGCCAGTAGTATAGCCGGGACAGCCTATGAGCAGTTCTTC,CASSIAGTAYEQFF,TRBV19,TRBD1,-,TRBJ2-1
TGTGCCAGCAGCTTAGGATACTACGAGCAGTACTTC,CASSLGYYEQYF,TRBV7-2,-,-,TRBJ2-7
TGTGCCAGCAGTACCGGGACTATTAGCTACGAGCAGTACTTC,CASSTGTISYEQYF,TRBV5-8,TRBD2,few,TRBJ2-7
TGTGCCAGAGGACAGGGCCAAGAGACCCAGTACTTC,CARGQGQETQYF,TRBV2,TRBD1,-,TRBJ2-5
TGCAGTGCTAGGGTAGCAATCACAGATACGCAGTATTTT,CSARVAITDTQYF,TRBV20-1,-,-,TRBJ2-3
TGCAGTGCTGCATCTTCTCCCGGCCTGCTCTCACCCCTCCACTTT,CSAASSPGLLSPLHF,TRBV20-1,-,once,TRBJ1-6
TGTGCCAGCAGCTCCCGGGGAATCAATGAGCAGTTCTTC,CASSSRGINEQFF,TRBV13,-,many,TRBJ2-1
TGTGCCAGCAGCCTTCGGACAGGAGGAAATTCACCCCTCCACTTT,CASSLRTGGNSPLHF,TRBV14,TRBD1,-,TRBJ1-6
TGTGCCAGCAGTTCCCGGACTAGCGGGAGGCGGTACAATGAGCAGTTCTTT,CASSSRTSGRRYNEQFF,TRBV27,TRBD2,once,TRBJ2-1
TGCAGCGTTGCCCAGACTTTCGCAGATACGCAGTATTTT,CSVAQTFADTQYF,TRBV29-1,-,-,TRBJ2-3
TGCAGTGCTACCGACATGGACAGGGGGAACACTGAAGCTTTCTTT,CSATDMDRGNTEAFF,TRBV20-1,TRBD1,few,TRBJ1-1